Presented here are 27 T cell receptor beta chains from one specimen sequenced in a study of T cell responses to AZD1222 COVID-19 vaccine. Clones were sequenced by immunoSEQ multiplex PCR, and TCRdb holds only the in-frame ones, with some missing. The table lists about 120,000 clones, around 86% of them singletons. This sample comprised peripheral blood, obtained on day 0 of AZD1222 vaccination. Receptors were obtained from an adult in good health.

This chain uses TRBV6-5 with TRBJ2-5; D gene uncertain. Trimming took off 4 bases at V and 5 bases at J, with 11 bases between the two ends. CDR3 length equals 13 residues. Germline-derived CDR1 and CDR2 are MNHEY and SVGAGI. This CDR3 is CASSLTALETQYF. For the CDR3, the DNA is TGTGCCAGCAGTTTAACGGCTCTGGAGACCCAGTACTTC.

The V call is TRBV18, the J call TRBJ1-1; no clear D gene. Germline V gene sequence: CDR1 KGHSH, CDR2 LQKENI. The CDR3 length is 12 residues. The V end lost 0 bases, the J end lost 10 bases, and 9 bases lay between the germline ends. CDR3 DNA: TGTGCCAGCTCACCACCGGAAGGCGCAGCTTTCTTT. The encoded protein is CASSPPEGAAFF.

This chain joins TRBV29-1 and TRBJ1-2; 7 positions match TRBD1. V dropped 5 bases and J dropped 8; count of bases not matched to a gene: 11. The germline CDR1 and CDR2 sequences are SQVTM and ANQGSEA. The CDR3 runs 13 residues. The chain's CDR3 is CSVRDTGAWGYTF. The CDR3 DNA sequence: TGCAGCGTTCGCGATACAGGGGCGTGGGGCTACACCTTC.

The chain's CDR3 is CASSYASRFTYEQYF. The CDR3 nucleotides are TGTGCCAGCAGTTACGCCTCCCGTTTCACCTACGAGCAGTACTTC. The V and J genes are TRBV6-5 and TRBJ2-7; D ambiguous. The CDR3 is 15 residues long. Trimming removed 2 bases from V and 2 bases from J, with 13 bases in between. Germline V gene lookup returns CDR1 MNHEY and CDR2 SVGAGI.

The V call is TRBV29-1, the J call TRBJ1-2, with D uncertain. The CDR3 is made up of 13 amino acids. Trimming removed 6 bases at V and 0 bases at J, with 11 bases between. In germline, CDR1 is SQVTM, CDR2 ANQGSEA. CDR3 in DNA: TGCAGCGTCCCTGGGCCAGCTAACTATGGCTACACCTTC. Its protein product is CSVPGPANYGYTF.

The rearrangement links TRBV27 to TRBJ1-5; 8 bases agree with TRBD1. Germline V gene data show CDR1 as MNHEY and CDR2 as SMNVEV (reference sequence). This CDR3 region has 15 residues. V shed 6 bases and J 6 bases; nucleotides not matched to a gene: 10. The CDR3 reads CASRGGQEASQPQHF. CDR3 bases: TGTGCCAGCAGGGGGGGACAGGAGGCTAGTCAGCCCCAGCATTTT.

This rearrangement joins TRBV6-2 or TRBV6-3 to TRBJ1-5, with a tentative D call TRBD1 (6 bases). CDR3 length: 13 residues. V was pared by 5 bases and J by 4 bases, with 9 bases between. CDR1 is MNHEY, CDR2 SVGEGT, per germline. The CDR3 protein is CASSRGGNQPQHF. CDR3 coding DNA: TGTGCCAGCAGTAGGGGGGGAAATCAGCCCCAGCATTTT.

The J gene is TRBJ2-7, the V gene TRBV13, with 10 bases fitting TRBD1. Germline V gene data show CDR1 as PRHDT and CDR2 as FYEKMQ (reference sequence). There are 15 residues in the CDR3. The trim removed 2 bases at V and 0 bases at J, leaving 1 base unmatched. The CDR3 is CASSLRTGGSYEQYF. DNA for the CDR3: TGTGCCAGCAGCTTAAGGACAGGGGGCTCCTACGAGCAGTACTTC.

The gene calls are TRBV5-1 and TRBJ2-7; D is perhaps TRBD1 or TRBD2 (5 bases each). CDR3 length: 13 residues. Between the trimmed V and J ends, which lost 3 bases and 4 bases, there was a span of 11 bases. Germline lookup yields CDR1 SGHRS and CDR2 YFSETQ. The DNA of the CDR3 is TGCGCCAGCAGCTCCACTGGGGGTTACGAGCAGTACTTC. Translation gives CASSSTGGYEQYF.

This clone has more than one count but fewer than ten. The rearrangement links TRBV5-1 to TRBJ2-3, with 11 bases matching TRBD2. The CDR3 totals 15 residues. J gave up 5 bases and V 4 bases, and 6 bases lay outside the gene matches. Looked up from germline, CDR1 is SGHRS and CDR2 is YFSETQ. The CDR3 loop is CASSVTSGAGDTQYF. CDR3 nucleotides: TGCGCCAGCAGCGTGACTAGCGGGGCCGGAGATACGCAGTATTTT.

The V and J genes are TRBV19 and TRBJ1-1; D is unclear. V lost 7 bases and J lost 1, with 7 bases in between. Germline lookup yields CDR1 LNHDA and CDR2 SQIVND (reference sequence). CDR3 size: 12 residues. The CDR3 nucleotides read TGTGCCAGTACGGACCGGAACACTGAAGCTTTCTTT. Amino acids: CASTDRNTEAFF.

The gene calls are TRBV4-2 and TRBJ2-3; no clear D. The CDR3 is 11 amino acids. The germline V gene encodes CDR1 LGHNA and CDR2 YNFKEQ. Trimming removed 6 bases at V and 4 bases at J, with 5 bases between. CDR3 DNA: TGTGCCAGCAGGGCCTCAGATACGCAGTATTTT. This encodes CASRASDTQYF.

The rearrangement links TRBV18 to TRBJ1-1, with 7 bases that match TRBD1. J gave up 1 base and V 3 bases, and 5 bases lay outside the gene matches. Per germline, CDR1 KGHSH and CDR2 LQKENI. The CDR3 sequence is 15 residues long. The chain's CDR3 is CASSPPDRRNTEAFF. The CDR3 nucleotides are TGTGCCAGCTCACCCCCGGACAGGAGGAACACTGAAGCTTTCTTT.

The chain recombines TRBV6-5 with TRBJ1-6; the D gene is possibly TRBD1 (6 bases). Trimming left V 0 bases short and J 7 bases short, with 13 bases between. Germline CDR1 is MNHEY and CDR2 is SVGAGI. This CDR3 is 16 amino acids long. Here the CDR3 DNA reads TGTGCCAGCAGTTACTCGAACGGGGGCGGAAATTCACCCCTCCACTTT. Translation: CASSYSNGGGNSPLHF.

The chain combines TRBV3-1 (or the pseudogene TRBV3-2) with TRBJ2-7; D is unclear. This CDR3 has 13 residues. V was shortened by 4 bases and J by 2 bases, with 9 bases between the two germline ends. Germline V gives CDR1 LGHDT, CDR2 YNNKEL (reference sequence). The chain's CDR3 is CASSRYLAYEQYF. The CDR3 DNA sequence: TGTGCCAGCAGCCGCTACTTAGCCTACGAGCAGTACTTC.

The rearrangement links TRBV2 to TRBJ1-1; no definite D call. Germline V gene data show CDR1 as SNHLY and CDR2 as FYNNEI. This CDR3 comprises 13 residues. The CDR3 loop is CATSSGRNTEAFF. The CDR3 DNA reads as TGTGCAACTTCTTCCGGCAGGAACACTGAAGCTTTCTTT.

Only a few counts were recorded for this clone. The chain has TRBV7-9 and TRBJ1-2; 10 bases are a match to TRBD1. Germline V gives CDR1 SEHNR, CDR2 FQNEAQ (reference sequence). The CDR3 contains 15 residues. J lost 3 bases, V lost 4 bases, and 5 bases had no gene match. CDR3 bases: TGTGCCAGCAGCTCGGGGACAGGGGTGGACTATGGCTACACCTTC. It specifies CASSSGTGVDYGYTF. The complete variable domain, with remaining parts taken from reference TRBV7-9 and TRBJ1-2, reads DTGVSQNPRHKITKRGQNVTFRCDPISEHNRLYWYRQTLGQGPEFLTYFQNEAQLEKSRLLSDRFSAERPKGSFSTLEIQRTEQGDSAMYLCASSSGTGVDYGYTFGSGTRLTVV.

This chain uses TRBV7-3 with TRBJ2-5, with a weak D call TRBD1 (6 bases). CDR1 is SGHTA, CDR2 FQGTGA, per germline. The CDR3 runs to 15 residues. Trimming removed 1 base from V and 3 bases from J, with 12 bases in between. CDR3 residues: CASSLNGGAKETQYF. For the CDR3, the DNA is TGTGCCAGCAGCTTAAATGGGGGCGCGAAAGAGACCCAGTACTTC.

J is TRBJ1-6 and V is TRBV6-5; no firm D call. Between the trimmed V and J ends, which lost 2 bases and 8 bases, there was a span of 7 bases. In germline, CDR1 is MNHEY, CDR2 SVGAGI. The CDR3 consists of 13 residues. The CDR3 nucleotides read TGTGCCAGCAGTTACCTGAATTATTCACCCCTCCACTTT. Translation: CASSYLNYSPLHF.

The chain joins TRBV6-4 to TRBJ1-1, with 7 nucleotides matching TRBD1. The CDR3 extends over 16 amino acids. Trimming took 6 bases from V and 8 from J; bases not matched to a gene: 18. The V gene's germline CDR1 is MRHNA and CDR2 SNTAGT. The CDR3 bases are TGTGCCAGCAGCCGGGACAGCACCACCTCATCAGGGGAAGCTTTCTTT. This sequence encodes CASSRDSTTSSGEAFF.

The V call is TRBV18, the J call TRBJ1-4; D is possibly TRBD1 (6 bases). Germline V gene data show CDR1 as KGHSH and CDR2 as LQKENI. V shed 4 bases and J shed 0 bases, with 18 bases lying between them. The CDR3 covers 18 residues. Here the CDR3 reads CASSLSDRAQATNEKLFF. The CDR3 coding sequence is TGTGCCAGCTCACTCTCGGACAGAGCTCAGGCAACTAATGAAAAACTGTTTTTT. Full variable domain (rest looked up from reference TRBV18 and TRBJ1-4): NAGVMQNPRHLVRRRGQEARLRCSPMKGHSHVYWYRQLPEEGLKFMVYLQKENIIDESGMPKERFSAEFPKEGPSILRIQQVVRGDSAAYFCASSLSDRAQATNEKLFFGSGTQLSVL.

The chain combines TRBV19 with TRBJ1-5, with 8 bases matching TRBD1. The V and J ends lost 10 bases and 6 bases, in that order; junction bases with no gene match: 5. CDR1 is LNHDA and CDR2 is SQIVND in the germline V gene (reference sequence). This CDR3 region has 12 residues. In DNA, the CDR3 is TGTGCCACCCGGACAGGGAGTCAGCCCCAGCATTTT. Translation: CATRTGSQPQHF.

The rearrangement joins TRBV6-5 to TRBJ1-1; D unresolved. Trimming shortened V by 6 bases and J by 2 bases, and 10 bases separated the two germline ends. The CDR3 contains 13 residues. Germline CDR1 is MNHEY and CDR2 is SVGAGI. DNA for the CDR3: TGTGCCAGCAGGTCCGGGAGAAACACTGAAGCTTTCTTT. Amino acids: CASRSGRNTEAFF.

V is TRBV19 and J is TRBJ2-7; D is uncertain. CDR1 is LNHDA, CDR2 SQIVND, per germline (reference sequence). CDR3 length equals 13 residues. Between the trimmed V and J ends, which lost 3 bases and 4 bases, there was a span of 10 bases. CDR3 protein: CASSIATSYEQYF. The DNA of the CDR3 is TGTGCCAGTAGTATCGCGACATCTTACGAGCAGTACTTC. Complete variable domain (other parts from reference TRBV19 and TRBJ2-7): DGGITQSPKYLFRKEGQNVTLSCEQNLNHDAMYWYRQDPGQGLRLIYYSQIVNDFQKGDIAEGYSVSREKKESFPLTVTSAQKNPTAFYLCASSIATSYEQYFGPGTRLTVT.

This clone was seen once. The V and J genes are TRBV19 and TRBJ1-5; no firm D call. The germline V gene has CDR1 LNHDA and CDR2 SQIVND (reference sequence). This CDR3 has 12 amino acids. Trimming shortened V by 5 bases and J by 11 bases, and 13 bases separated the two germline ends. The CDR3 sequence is CASSEGYPSQHF. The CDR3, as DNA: TGTGCCAGTAGTGAAGGGTATCCGTCCCAGCATTTT.

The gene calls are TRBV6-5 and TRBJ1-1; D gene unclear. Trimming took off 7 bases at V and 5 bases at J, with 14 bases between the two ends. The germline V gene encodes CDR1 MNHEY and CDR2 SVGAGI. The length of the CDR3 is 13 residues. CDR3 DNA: TGTGCCAGCATTTCGGATCGCCAAACTGAAGCTTTCTTT. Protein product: CASISDRQTEAFF.

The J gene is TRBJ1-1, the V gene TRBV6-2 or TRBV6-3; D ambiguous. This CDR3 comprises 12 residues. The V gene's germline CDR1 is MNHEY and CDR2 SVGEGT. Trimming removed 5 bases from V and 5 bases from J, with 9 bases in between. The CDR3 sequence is CASSRQQTEAFF. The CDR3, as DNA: TGTGCCAGCAGTCGACAACAGACTGAAGCTTTCTTT.